This T cell receptor beta chain was found in a study of tumor-infiltrating lymphocytes in primary liver carcinoma. Study information: Sequencing of the samples generated roughly 3.5 to 7.5 million productive TCRbeta reads, with similar yields across tissue types.

Between about 17 and 34 mg of unsorted bulk tissue served as the source from which RNA and DNA were co-extracted. Patients' primary liver carcinoma was surgically resected. With a constant-region primer, TCR beta cDNA was made from approximately 520 ng of total RNA. ARM-PCR was slightly modified, and three nested multiplex PCR rounds with it gave rise to the TCR beta libraries. Amplification in the first two PCR rounds was performed using TRBV1-TRBV30 forward primers and a C-beta reverse primer for 9 to 11 cycles each. TCRdb used MiXCR to reprocess the multiplex PCR reads, holding one entry per CDR3 protein. The table lists 35,000 to 45,000 distinct CDR3 sequences, roughly 75% of them singletons. This CDR3 is 15 amino acids long. Trimming left V 9 bases short and J 0 bases short, with 15 bases between. Germline loops: CDR1 MNHNS, CDR2 SASEGT.

Sequences were obtained from tumor-adjacent normal liver tissue. V usage is TRBV6-1 and J usage is TRBJ2-1; maybe TRBD2 (6 bases). This sequence originates from a woman aged 25 to 39 with primary liver carcinoma and hepatitis B virus infection. CDR3 DNA: TGTGCCAGGAGTATCATTAGCGGCTCCTACAATGAGCAGTTCTTC. Translated, it gives CARSIISGSYNEQFF.